This record concerns one TCR beta chain sequence. Its antigen remains unidentified. Only in-frame clones appear in the TCRdb table, and some are missing; sequencing was by immunoSEQ multiplex PCR. The data show more than 140,000 clones, approximately 90% seen once. CDR1 is MNHEY, CDR2 SVGAGI, per germline. This CDR3 has 12 residues. The V end was cut by 2 bases, the J end by 8 bases, with 9 bases between. The sample originates from a study of T cell responses to AZD1222 COVID-19 vaccine. Study-wide findings and caveats: No day 14 peak samples; only post-peak repertoires were characterized.

The V gene is TRBV6-5, the J gene TRBJ1-1; D ambiguous. The receptor comes from an adult in good health. The sample here was peripheral blood, taken on day 0 of AZD1222 vaccination. CDR3 sequence: CASSYRSQEAFF. DNA of the CDR3: TGTGCCAGCAGTTACCGCTCACAAGAAGCTTTCTTT.